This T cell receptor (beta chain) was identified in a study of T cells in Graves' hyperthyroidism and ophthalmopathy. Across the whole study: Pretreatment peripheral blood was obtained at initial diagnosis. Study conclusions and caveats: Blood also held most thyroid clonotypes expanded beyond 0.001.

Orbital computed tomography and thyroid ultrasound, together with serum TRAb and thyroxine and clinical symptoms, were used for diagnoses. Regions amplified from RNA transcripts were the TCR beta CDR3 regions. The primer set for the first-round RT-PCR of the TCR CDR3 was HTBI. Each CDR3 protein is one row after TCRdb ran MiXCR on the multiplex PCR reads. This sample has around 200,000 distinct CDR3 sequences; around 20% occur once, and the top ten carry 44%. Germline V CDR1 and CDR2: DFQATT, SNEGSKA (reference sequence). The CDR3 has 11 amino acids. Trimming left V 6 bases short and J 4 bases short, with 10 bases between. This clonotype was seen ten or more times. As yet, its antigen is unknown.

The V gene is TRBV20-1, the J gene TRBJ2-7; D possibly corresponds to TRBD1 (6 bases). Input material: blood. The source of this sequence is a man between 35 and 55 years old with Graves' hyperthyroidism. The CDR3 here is CSASDRYEQYF. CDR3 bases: TGCAGTGCCTCCGACAGGTACGAGCAGTACTTC.